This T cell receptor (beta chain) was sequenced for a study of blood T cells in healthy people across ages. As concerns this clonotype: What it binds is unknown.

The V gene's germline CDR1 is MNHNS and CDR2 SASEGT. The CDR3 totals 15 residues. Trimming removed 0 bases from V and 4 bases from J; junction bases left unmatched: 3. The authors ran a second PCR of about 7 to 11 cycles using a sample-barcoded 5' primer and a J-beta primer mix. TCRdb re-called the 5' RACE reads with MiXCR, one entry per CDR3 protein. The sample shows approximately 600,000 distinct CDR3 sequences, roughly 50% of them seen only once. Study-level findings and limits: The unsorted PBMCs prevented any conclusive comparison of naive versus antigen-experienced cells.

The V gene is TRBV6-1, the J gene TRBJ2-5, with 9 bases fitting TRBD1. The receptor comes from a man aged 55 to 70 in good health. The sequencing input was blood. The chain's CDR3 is CASSEADRGPETQYF. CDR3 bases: TGTGCCAGCAGTGAAGCGGACAGGGGCCCAGAGACCCAGTACTTC.